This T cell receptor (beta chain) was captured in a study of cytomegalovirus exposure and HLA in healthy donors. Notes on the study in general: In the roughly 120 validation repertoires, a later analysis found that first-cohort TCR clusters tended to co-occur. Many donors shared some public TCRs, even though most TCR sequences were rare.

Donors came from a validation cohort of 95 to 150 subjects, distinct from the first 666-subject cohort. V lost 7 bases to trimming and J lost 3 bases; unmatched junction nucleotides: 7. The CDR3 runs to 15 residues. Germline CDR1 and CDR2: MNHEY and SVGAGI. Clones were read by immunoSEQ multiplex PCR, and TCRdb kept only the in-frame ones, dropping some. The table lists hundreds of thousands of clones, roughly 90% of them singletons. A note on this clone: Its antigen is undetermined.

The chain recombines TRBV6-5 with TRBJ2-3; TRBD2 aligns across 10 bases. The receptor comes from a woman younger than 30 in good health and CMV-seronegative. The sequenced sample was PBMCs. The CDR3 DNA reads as TGTGCCAGCACCCAAGCGGGGGGGCCAACAGATACGCAGTATTTT. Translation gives CASTQAGGPTDTQYF.